The next 22 T cell receptor beta chains were all read from a single sample in a study of T cell responses to AZD1222 COVID-19 vaccine. TCRdb keeps only in-frame clones here, not all; method: immunoSEQ multiplex PCR. The data hold 94,000 or so clones, with nearly 90% observed a single time. The sample here was peripheral blood, taken on day 0 of AZD1222 vaccination. These receptors all come from an adult in good health.

The rearrangement uses TRBV5-6 and TRBJ1-2; D is perhaps TRBD1 (6 bases). V was cut by 4 bases and J by 13 bases, with 23 bases left in between. Germline V CDR1 and CDR2: SGHDT, YYEEEE. The CDR3 is 14 residues long. In DNA form, the CDR3 reads TGTGCCAGCAGCCCCGAGTGGGGGGGGCGAGATTTCACCTTC. Its translation is CASSPEWGGRDFTF.

The chain uses TRBV19 and TRBJ2-1, with D perhaps matching TRBD1 (6 bases). The CDR3 consists of 15 residues. Trimming cost V 5 bases and J 5 bases, with 16 bases left between them. Germline V lookup: CDR1 LNHDA, CDR2 SQIVND (reference sequence). This CDR3 reads CASSQTGRTNNEQFF. CDR3 DNA sequence: TGTGCCAGTAGTCAGACAGGCCGAACCAACAATGAGCAGTTCTTC.

The chain carries TRBV20-1 and TRBJ1-1; D remains unclear. Germline V lookup: CDR1 DFQATT, CDR2 SNEGSKA (reference sequence). The CDR3 runs to 11 residues. V was pared by 6 bases and J by 7 bases, with 12 bases between. CDR3 DNA: TGCAGTGCCCCGGACGTAAATGAAGCTTTCTTT. Amino acid sequence: CSAPDVNEAFF.

This chain uses TRBV9 with TRBJ1-6; possibly TRBD1 for D (6 bases). Germline lookup yields CDR1 SGDLS and CDR2 YYNGEE. The CDR3 has 15 amino acids. The V gene lost 0 bases and the J gene lost 10 bases, with 14 bases spanning the gap. CDR3 sequence reads: CASSVEEGTWSPLHF. The CDR3 DNA sequence: TGTGCCAGCAGCGTAGAGGAGGGGACATGGTCACCCCTCCACTTT.

The chain links TRBV15 to TRBJ1-1; D is uncertain. There are 17 residues in the CDR3. Trimming stripped 3 bases from V and 1 base from J, with 18 bases between. Per the germline V gene, CDR1 is LNHNV and CDR2 is YYDKDF (reference sequence). CDR3 in DNA: TGTGCCACCAGCAGTGGGATAGGAGGACCGACGAACACTGAAGCTTTCTTT. As protein: CATSSGIGGPTNTEAFF.

For this clone: Other DNA sequences in this specimen translate into the identical CDR3. CDR3 bases: TGTGCCAGCAGCTTAACCCCAGGCGACTCTGGAAACACCATATATTTT. This codes for CASSLTPGDSGNTIYF. This chain connects TRBV7-3 to TRBJ1-3, with no clear D. The CDR3 length is 16 residues. V lost 0 bases, J lost 0 bases, and 9 bases lay in between. Germline V gives CDR1 SGHTA, CDR2 FQGTGA.

This clone occurred a few times. This chain joins TRBV2 and TRBJ2-1; maybe TRBD1 (6 bases). CDR1 and CDR2 (germline): SNHLY, FYNNEI. Trimming pared 11 bases from V and 10 bases from J, leaving 18 bases between. CDR3 length equals 12 residues. CDR3 residues: CADRQVVGEQFF. The CDR3 coding sequence is TGTGCCGACCGACAGGTCGTAGGGGAGCAGTTCTTC.

The genes are TRBV19 and TRBJ1-6; no definite D call. V gave up 6 bases and J gave up 11 bases, with 17 bases separating them. Germline CDR1 is LNHDA and CDR2 is SQIVND (reference sequence). The CDR3 consists of 14 residues. The CDR3 coding sequence is TGTGCCAGTAGGGCGGTTTCAGGAGGGACACCCCTCCACTTT. This translates into CASRAVSGGTPLHF.

The chain recombines TRBV5-6 with TRBJ2-7; D unclear. V lost 4 bases and J lost 6, with 11 bases in between. The germline V gene encodes CDR1 SGHDT and CDR2 YYEEEE. The CDR3 has 12 amino acids. The CDR3 sequence is CASSRPVGEQYF. The CDR3 DNA reads TGTGCCAGCAGCCGACCAGTGGGCGAGCAGTACTTC. The full variable domain, in which reference TRBV5-6 and TRBJ2-7 provide the parts outside the CDR3, is DAGVTQSPTHLIKTRGQQVTLRCSPKSGHDTVSWYQQALGQGPQFIFQYYEEEERQRGNFPDRFSGHQFPNYSSELNVNALLLGDSALYLCASSRPVGEQYFGPGTRLTVT.

The rearrangement joins TRBV6-5 to TRBJ1-3; no firm D call. Trimming took off 7 bases at V and 2 bases at J, with 12 bases between the two ends. Germline-derived CDR1 and CDR2 are MNHEY and SVGAGI. The CDR3 runs to 14 residues. CDR3 sequence reads: CASKRLETGNTIYF. CDR3 nucleotide sequence: TGTGCCAGCAAGCGACTGGAGACTGGAAACACCATATATTTT.

This clone came up a few times. This chain connects TRBV13 to TRBJ1-5; 8 nucleotides line up with TRBD1. Trimming cost V 3 bases and J 7 bases; bases outside gene matches: 2. The germline V gene has CDR1 PRHDT and CDR2 FYEKMQ (reference sequence). This CDR3 comprises 13 residues. The CDR3 sequence is CASSFGQGQPQHF. CDR3 coding DNA: TGTGCCAGCAGCTTCGGACAGGGCCAGCCCCAGCATTTT.

Only one count was recorded for this clone. The chain is built from TRBV9 and TRBJ2-5; D remains unclear. V was trimmed by 0 bases and J by 0 bases, leaving 9 bases between them. Germline CDR1 and CDR2: SGDLS and YYNGEE. The CDR3 contains 15 residues. The CDR3 region is CASSVGSEHQETQYF. The CDR3 DNA reads as TGTGCCAGCAGCGTAGGTTCGGAGCACCAAGAGACCCAGTACTTC.

The rearrangement uses TRBV15 and TRBJ1-1; TRBD1 agrees at 7 bases. The length of the CDR3 is 16 residues. V lost 1 base, J lost 1 base, and 6 bases stayed unmatched. The germline V gene has CDR1 LNHNV and CDR2 YYDKDF (reference sequence). Written as DNA, the CDR3 is TGTGCCACCAGCAGAGGCGGACAGGCTCGGAACACTGAAGCTTTCTTT. It yields the protein CATSRGGQARNTEAFF.

The count of this clone is one. V is TRBV19 and J is TRBJ1-5; D is unresolved. Trimming took 3 bases from V and 6 from J, leaving 9 bases between them. This CDR3 spans 13 amino acids. Germline lookup yields CDR1 LNHDA and CDR2 SQIVND (reference sequence). CDR3 nucleotide sequence: TGTGCCAGTAGTATTTCTGTAGTTCAGCCCCAGCATTTT. Translating gives CASSISVVQPQHF.

The chain combines TRBV6-5 with TRBJ2-7; no clear D. The CDR3 loop spans 13 amino acids. CDR1 is MNHEY, CDR2 SVGAGI, per germline. Trimming removed 7 bases at V and 2 bases at J, with 12 bases between. This CDR3 reads CASTQGRTYEQYF. The CDR3 DNA is TGTGCCAGCACTCAAGGGCGGACCTACGAGCAGTACTTC.

The chain is built from TRBV7-2 and TRBJ2-7; TRBD2 agrees at 11 bases. The CDR3 sequence is 16 residues long. Per germline, CDR1 SGHTA and CDR2 FQGNSA. V was clipped by 5 bases and J by 0 bases; unmatched bases: 6. The CDR3 nucleotides are TGTGCCAGCAGCCCGACTAGCGGGGCTTTCTCCTACGAGCAGTACTTC. Its protein is CASSPTSGAFSYEQYF.

This chain uses TRBV2 with TRBJ2-2, with D unclear. This CDR3 is 13 amino acids long. Germline V CDR1 and CDR2: SNHLY, FYNNEI. Between the trimmed V and J ends, which lost 4 bases and 6 bases, there was a span of 9 bases. The CDR3: CASSAVYAGELFF. The DNA of the CDR3 is TGTGCCAGCAGTGCCGTATACGCCGGGGAGCTGTTTTTT.

This clone has more than one count but fewer than ten. The CDR3, as DNA: TGCGCCAGCAGCACCCAGGGACAGCCCGGGGAGCTGTTTTTT. The encoded protein is CASSTQGQPGELFF. This chain joins TRBV5-1 and TRBJ2-2, with TRBD1 matching 7 bases. Unmatched junction bases numbered 6, after V lost 4 bases and J lost 6 bases. CDR1 is SGHRS, CDR2 YFSETQ, per germline. The CDR3 contains 14 residues.

A note on this clone: Relative to the germline gene, one junction end is altered; a read error may explain this. This sequence joins TRBV2 and TRBJ1-1; the D gene is possibly TRBD1 (6 bases). This CDR3 is built from 14 residues. CDR1 SNHLY and CDR2 FYNNEI come from the germline V gene. CDR3 bases: TGTGCCAGCAGCGAAGGGGGGGTCCTTGATGAAGCTTTCTTT. It encodes CASSEGGVLDEAFF. Full variable domain (rest looked up from reference TRBV2 and TRBJ1-1): EPEVTQTPSHQVTQMGQEVILRCVPISNHLYFYWYRQILGQKVEFLVSFYNNEISEKSEIFDDQFSVERPDGSNFTLKIRSTKLEDSAMYFCASSEGGVLDEAFFGQGTRLTVV.

The chain carries TRBV30 and TRBJ1-2; maybe TRBD1 (6 bases). Germline CDR1 reads GTSNPN; CDR2 reads SVGIG (reference sequence). Trimming pared 4 bases from V and 7 bases from J, leaving 16 bases between. This CDR3 has 13 residues. The CDR3: CAWTRSGAGGYTF. For the CDR3, the DNA is TGTGCCTGGACTAGGTCGGGGGCGGGTGGCTACACCTTC.

The V and J genes are TRBV28 and TRBJ1-4, with 7 bases that match TRBD1. Germline V lookup: CDR1 MDHEN, CDR2 SYDVKM. The CDR3 sequence is 13 residues long. Trimming took 10 bases from V and 8 from J; bases not matched to a gene: 10. The CDR3 bases are TGTGCCACCAGACAGGGTGGTGGAGAAAAACTGTTTTTT. This encodes CATRQGGGEKLFF.

The genes are TRBV5-1 and TRBJ2-7, with no clear D. Germline loops: CDR1 SGHRS, CDR2 YFSETQ. Trimming left V 0 bases short and J 4 bases short, with 11 bases between. This CDR3 comprises 14 residues. In DNA, the CDR3 is TGCGCCAGCAGCTTGGATGGGGTACAGTACGAGCAGTACTTC. Protein sequence: CASSLDGVQYEQYF.